Listed below are T cell receptor beta chains from one sample, sequenced in a study of memory B cells and T cells in multiple sclerosis. TCRdb keeps only in-frame clones here, not all; method: immunoSEQ multiplex PCR. The sample holds some 7,000 clones; around three fifths are singletons and the top ten take 30% to 35%. The source material was memory (CD45RO+) CD8+ T cells from blood. These receptors originate from a human donor with multiple sclerosis. The CDR3 runs from the conserved cysteine through the conserved F or W. D genes are given only for firm matches. The size of a clone is reported for some rows only, either as once, few or many, or as a class for expanded clones.

>TRBD2|TRBJ2-7|TRBV7-9|-
CASSLEREAYEQYF
TGTGCCAGCAGCTTAGAGCGGGAGGCCTACGAGCAGTACTTC
>TRBD1|TRBJ1-2|TRBV29-1|-
CSVERTGEGGGYTF
TGCAGCGTTGAAAGGACAGGGGAGGGGGGTGGCTACACCTTC
>-|TRBJ2-1|TRBV2|-
CASSDRVSSYNEQFF
TGTGCCAGCAGTGATCGGGTGAGCTCCTACAATGAGCAGTTCTTC
>-|TRBJ1-5|TRBV19|few
CASSISNSGSNQPQHF
TGTGCCAGTAGTATTTCGAACAGCGGTAGCAATCAGCCCCAGCATTTT
>-|TRBJ1-2|TRBV7-9|few
CASSAPSGRLYGYTF
TGTGCCAGCAGTGCTCCGTCGGGTCGACTCTATGGCTACACCTTC
>-|TRBJ1-1|TRBV5-1|-
CASSLYQGRNTEAFF
TGCGCCAGCAGCTTGTACCAGGGCCGGAACACTGAAGCTTTCTTT
>-|TRBJ2-7|TRBV5-1|medium-sized
CASSLGKPLDEQYF
TGCGCCAGCAGCTTGGGCAAGCCGCTCGACGAGCAGTACTTC
>-|TRBJ1-2|TRBV9|-
CASSPLTLGGYTF
TGTGCCAGCAGCCCCTTGACCTTGGGCGGCTACACCTTC
>-|TRBJ1-1|TRBV5-5|few
CASSLSRDTEAFF
TGTGCCAGCAGCCTAAGCCGTGACACTGAAGCTTTCTTT
>-|TRBJ2-1|TRBV5-1|-
CASSPDSNNEQFF
TGCGCCAGCAGCCCGGACAGCAACAATGAGCAGTTCTTC
>-|TRBJ2-7|TRBV4-1|-
CASSQGGYEQYF
TGCGCCAGCAGCCAAGGCGGTTACGAGCAGTACTTC
>-|TRBJ2-7|TRBV27|-
CASSSGGPRDEQYF
TGTGCCAGCAGCTCCGGAGGACCCCGGGACGAGCAGTACTTC
>-|TRBJ1-2|TRBV7-9|few
CASSLAPVAYGYTF
TGTGCCAGCAGCTTAGCGCCGGTTGCCTATGGCTACACCTTC
>-|TRBJ1-2|TRBV6-4|few
CASSEEAFRGQKDGYTF
TGTGCCAGCAGTGAAGAGGCCTTCAGGGGCCAAAAGGATGGCTACACCTTC
>TRBD1|TRBJ1-2|TRBV7-2|-
CASSYKQGFNGYTF
TGTGCCAGCAGCTACAAACAGGGGTTCAATGGCTACACCTTC
>TRBD1|TRBJ2-1|TRBV4-2|-
CASSQDSSTGTGGFEQFF
TGTGCCAGCAGCCAAGATTCGAGTACTGGGACAGGGGGCTTTGAGCAGTTCTTC
>TRBD2|TRBJ2-7|TRBV28|-
CASSFWREGRGEQYF
TGTGCCAGCAGTTTTTGGCGGGAGGGCCGTGGCGAGCAGTACTTC
>TRBD1|TRBJ2-3|TRBV9|-
CASSISGTGADTQYF
TGTGCCAGCAGCATCAGCGGGACAGGGGCAGATACGCAGTATTTT
>TRBD1|TRBJ1-1|TRBV28|few
CASRTWTGRLEAFF
TGTGCCAGCAGGACATGGACAGGACGGCTTGAAGCTTTCTTT
>-|TRBJ2-1|TRBV15|once
CATSRVWGNSGSISYNEQFF
TGTGCCACCAGCAGAGTGTGGGGTAATAGCGGAAGTATCTCCTACAATGAGCAGTTCTTC
>-|TRBJ2-7|TRBV28|-
CASSFGGGLGGLYEQYF
TGTGCCAGCAGTTTTGGGGGGGGCTTGGGGGGCCTCTACGAGCAGTACTTC
>-|TRBJ1-1|TRBV6-5|-
CASSSGSENTEAFF
TGTGCCAGCAGTTCAGGGTCTGAGAACACTGAAGCTTTCTTT
>TRBD2|TRBJ2-1|TRBV19|-
CASSKSLAGGWSSYNEQFF
TGTGCCAGTAGCAAATCTCTAGCGGGAGGTTGGAGCTCCTACAATGAGCAGTTCTTC
>-|TRBJ2-1|TRBV2|-
CASRRGGNPYNEQFF
TGTGCCAGCAGGAGGGGCGGGAACCCCTACAATGAGCAGTTCTTC
>-|TRBJ2-7|TRBV21-1|-
CASSKGQLYEQYF
TGTGCCAGCAGCAAAGGACAGCTTTACGAGCAGTACTTC
>TRBD1|TRBJ1-6|TRBV18|few
CASSPKTGSVSPLHF
TGTGCCAGCTCACCAAAGACAGGGAGTGTCTCACCCCTCCACTTT
>-|TRBJ2-1|TRBV27|-
CASSEDYPPGYNEQFF
TGTGCCAGCAGTGAGGACTACCCTCCAGGATACAATGAGCAGTTCTTC
>TRBD2|TRBJ2-5|TRBV6-1|-
CASSERGRGAYQETQYF
TGTGCCAGCAGTGAACGGGGGCGGGGGGCGTACCAAGAGACCCAGTACTTC
>-|TRBJ2-7|TRBV7-6|-
CASSLRTAYEQYF
TGTGCCAGCAGCTTACGGACAGCCTACGAGCAGTACTTC
>-|TRBJ1-4|TRBV21-1|medium-sized
CATGGGEKLFF
TGTGCCACCGGGGGAGGTGAAAAACTGTTTTTT
>TRBD2|TRBJ2-2|TRBV6-4|once
CASGASGGNTGELFF
TGTGCCAGCGGGGCTAGCGGAGGGAACACCGGGGAGCTGTTTTTT
>TRBD1|TRBJ1-2|TRBV15|few
CATSRDPWTGEGYTF
TGTGCCACCAGCAGAGATCCTTGGACAGGGGAAGGCTACACCTTC
>TRBD1|TRBJ1-5|TRBV7-2|-
CASSLVGGTGVYQPQHF
TGTGCCAGCAGCTTAGTCGGGGGGACAGGGGTATATCAGCCCCAGCATTTT
>TRBD2|TRBJ2-3|TRBV19|-
CASSIGTSGSTDTQYF
TGTGCCAGTAGTATAGGGACTAGCGGGAGCACAGATACGCAGTATTTT
>-|TRBJ2-7|TRBV13|few
CASSLRQMNYEQYF
TGTGCCAGCAGCCTCCGACAGATGAACTACGAGCAGTACTTC
>TRBD2|TRBJ2-1|TRBV11-1|-
CASSSPFLAGGPYNEQFF
TGTGCCAGCAGCTCACCCTTCCTAGCGGGAGGGCCTTACAATGAGCAGTTCTTC
>-|TRBJ1-2|TRBV28|-
CASSLFRANYGYTF
TGTGCCAGCAGTTTGTTCCGGGCTAACTATGGCTACACCTTC
>TRBD2|TRBJ2-5|TRBV9|-
CASSPWAGTSSETQYF
TGTGCCAGCAGCCCGTGGGCCGGGACTAGTTCGGAGACCCAGTACTTC
>-|TRBJ1-5|TRBV5-1|-
CASSLDAAGAGQPQHF
TGCGCCAGCAGCTTGGACGCGGCGGGGGCGGGTCAGCCCCAGCATTTT
>-|TRBJ1-1|TRBV29-1|once
CSVEGGREAEAFF
TGCAGCGTTGAAGGCGGGAGAGAGGCTGAAGCTTTCTTT
>TRBD1|TRBJ1-1|TRBV5-1|-
CASSSYYRGAGNTEAFF
TGCGCCAGCAGCTCCTATTACAGGGGTGCGGGAAACACTGAAGCTTTCTTT
>TRBD1|TRBJ1-1|TRBV28|once
CASSLGQGITGAVNTEAFF
TGTGCCAGCAGTTTGGGACAGGGAATAACAGGTGCCGTGAACACTGAAGCTTTCTTT
>TRBD1|TRBJ2-3|TRBV4-1|medium-sized
CASSQESPSGRGTDTQYF
TGCGCCAGCAGCCAAGAATCTCCCTCGGGCAGGGGGACAGATACGCAGTATTTT
>TRBD2|TRBJ2-5|TRBV4-3|-
CASSQTGSGPQETQYF
TGCGCCAGCAGCCAAACGGGTAGCGGGCCCCAAGAGACCCAGTACTTC
>TRBD1|TRBJ1-2|TRBV27|once
CASSLSVRDSDGYTF
TGTGCCAGCAGTTTATCGGTTCGGGACAGTGATGGCTACACCTTC
>-|TRBJ2-1|TRBV11-2|-
CASSFGEQFF
TGTGCCAGCAGCTTCGGTGAGCAGTTCTTC
>-|TRBJ2-3|TRBV19|-
CASSEFWGADTQYF
TGTGCCAGTAGTGAGTTTTGGGGGGCAGATACGCAGTATTTT
>-|TRBJ1-2|TRBV19|few
CASSTTLSRESIYGYTF
TGTGCCAGTAGTACCACACTTTCCCGGGAGAGCATCTATGGCTACACCTTC
>TRBD2|TRBJ2-1|TRBV5-1|-
CASSSAGSYNEQFF
TGCGCCAGCAGCTCAGCGGGGTCCTACAATGAGCAGTTCTTC
>-|TRBJ2-7|TRBV13|-
CASSPQGSVNEQYF
TGTGCCAGCAGCCCCCAGGGATCGGTAAACGAGCAGTACTTC
>TRBD2|TRBJ2-3|TRBV19|-
CASSIRGDWVKGTDTQYF
TGTGCCAGTAGTATACGGGGGGACTGGGTCAAGGGCACAGATACGCAGTATTTT